What follows are 9 T cell receptor beta chains derived from one specimen sequenced in a study of control samples from healthy donors and cancer patients. Data came from immunoSEQ multiplex PCR; TCRdb stores just in-frame clones and leaves some out. The sample yields around 84,000 clones, roughly 91% seen once. Sequenced material: blood. The source is a man aged 30-40 years in good health.

The chain combines TRBV30 with TRBJ2-7; 7 positions agree with TRBD1. CDR1 is GTSNPN and CDR2 is SVGIG in the germline V gene (reference sequence). After removal of 3 bases from V and 5 bases from J, the junction contained 10 bases not matched to a gene. CDR3 length equals 14 residues. The CDR3 loop is CAWRRRQGSHEQYF. The CDR3 DNA follows: TGTGCCTGGAGAAGGAGACAGGGTTCCCACGAGCAGTACTTC.

The chain is built from TRBV27 and TRBJ1-5, with 8 bases aligning to TRBD1. Germline V gene lookup returns CDR1 MNHEY and CDR2 SMNVEV (reference sequence). The V segment lost 5 bases and the J segment 4 bases; nucleotides outside the gene matches: 10. The CDR3 spans 16 residues. The CDR3: CASSPTDQGANQPQHF. CDR3 in DNA: TGTGCCAGCAGTCCAACGGATCAGGGGGCAAATCAGCCCCAGCATTTT.

This chain connects TRBV4-3 to TRBJ2-7; D remains ambiguous. The V gene lost 0 bases and the J gene lost 5 bases, with 11 bases spanning the gap. CDR3 length: 14 amino acids. CDR1 is LGHNA, CDR2 YSLEER, per germline. The CDR3 region is CASSQEGGGDEQYF. As DNA, the CDR3 is TGCGCCAGCAGCCAAGAGGGCGGTGGGGACGAGCAGTACTTC.

V is TRBV10-3 and J is TRBJ1-1, with a weak D call TRBD1 (5 bases). Trimming took 10 bases from V and 3 from J, leaving 21 bases between them. Per germline, CDR1 ENHRY and CDR2 SYGVKD. The CDR3 runs 15 residues. The CDR3 is CASRRAGSRDTEAFF. The CDR3 bases are TGTGCCAGCCGGAGGGCAGGGTCAAGGGACACTGAAGCTTTCTTT.

This clone was seen only once. V is TRBV5-8 and J is TRBJ2-6, with D perhaps TRBD1 or TRBD2 (5 bases each). Germline V gives CDR1 SGHTS, CDR2 YDEGEE. The CDR3 has 17 residues. Trimming pared 6 bases from V and 0 bases from J, leaving 16 bases between. The CDR3 DNA follows: TGTGCCAGCACCCGGGGTGCAGACAGCTCTGGGGCCAACGTCCTGACTTTC. Amino acid sequence: CASTRGADSSGANVLTF. Filled out from reference TRBV5-8 and TRBJ2-6, the complete variable domain reads EAGVTQSPTHLIKTRGQQATLRCSPISGHTSVYWYQQALGLGLQFLLWYDEGEERNRGNFPPRFSGRQFPNYSSELNVNALELEDSALYLCASTRGADSSGANVLTFGAGSRLTVL.

The chain is built from TRBV7-6 and TRBJ2-1; 15 nucleotides match TRBD2. CDR3 length: 17 residues. Germline assignment: CDR1 SGHVS and CDR2 FNYEAQ. Unmatched junction bases numbered 5, after V lost 0 bases and J lost 8 bases. The CDR3 nucleotides read TGTGCCAGCAGCTTAGCGGGACTAGCGGGAGGCCATTATGAGCAGTTCTTC. Translated: CASSLAGLAGGHYEQFF.

The chain links TRBV28 to TRBJ1-1; D possibly corresponds to TRBD1 (5 bases). CDR1 is MDHEN, CDR2 SYDVKM, per germline. CDR3 length: 15 residues. With 3 bases removed from V and 3 bases from J, the gap between germline ends came to 14 bases. CDR3: CASSLGTGVDTEAFF. CDR3 bases: TGTGCCAGCAGTTTGGGCACAGGAGTGGACACTGAAGCTTTCTTT.

In its sample, this clone was seen a few times. This rearrangement joins TRBV19 to TRBJ1-5; 10 positions match TRBD1. The CDR3 loop spans 15 amino acids. The germline V gene encodes CDR1 LNHDA and CDR2 SQIVND (reference sequence). Germline trimming cut 5 bases from V and 6 bases from J; bases unmatched to any gene: 7. CDR3 in DNA: TGTGCCAGTAGTCCCGTCCGGGACAGGGGTCAGCCCCAGCATTTT. This gives the protein CASSPVRDRGQPQHF.

The chain uses TRBV5-5 and TRBJ2-1; TRBD2 matches 7 bases. After removal of 4 bases from V and 9 bases from J, the junction contained 16 bases not matched to a gene. CDR3 size: 16 residues. Germline CDR1 is SGHKS and CDR2 is YYEKEE (reference sequence). The CDR3 reads CASSPLGGLARGEQFF. As DNA, the CDR3 is TGTGCCAGCAGCCCCCTGGGGGGGTTAGCGCGAGGTGAGCAGTTCTTC.